In this sample, the clone carrying this T cell receptor (beta chain) turned up many times. Its antigen is not identified. TCRdb independently ran MiXCR on the reads; one entry per CDR3 protein. The profile shows around 130,000 distinct CDR3 sequences, 20% to 30% of them singletons. V lost 1 base and J lost 2, with 9 bases in between. The length of the CDR3 is 16 residues. From germline, CDR1 is SGHVS and CDR2 FNYEAQ. This entry belongs to a study of T cell repertoires in cytomegalovirus infection. About the study: Public TCR beta signatures were indicative of both CMV infection and a matching HLA type.

Sequenced material: PBMCs, sequenced either directly or after in vitro stimulation (not recorded which). This chain uses TRBV7-6 with TRBJ2-6; tentative D call: TRBD1 (6 bases). This receptor was taken from a human donor in good health (CMV status not recorded). Some clones in this sample may be carry-over from other donors' samples. CDR3 DNA sequence: TGTGCCAGCAGCTTAGAATACAGGGCTGGGGCCAACGTCCTGACTTTC. It translates to CASSLEYRAGANVLTF.